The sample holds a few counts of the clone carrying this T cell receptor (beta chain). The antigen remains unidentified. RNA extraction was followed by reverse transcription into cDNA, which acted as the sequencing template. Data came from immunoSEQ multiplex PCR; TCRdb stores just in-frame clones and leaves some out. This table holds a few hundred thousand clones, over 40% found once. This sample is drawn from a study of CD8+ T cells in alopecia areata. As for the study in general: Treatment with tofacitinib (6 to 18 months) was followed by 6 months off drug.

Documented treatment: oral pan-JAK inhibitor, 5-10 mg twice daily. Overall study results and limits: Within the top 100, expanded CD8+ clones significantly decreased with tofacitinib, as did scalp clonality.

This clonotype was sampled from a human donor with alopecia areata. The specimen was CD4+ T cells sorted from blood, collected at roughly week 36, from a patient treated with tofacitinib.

The CDR3 sequence: CSATTGSGNQPQHF. In DNA form, the CDR3 reads TGCAGCGCCACCACAGGATCGGGCAATCAGCCCCAGCATTTT. The rearrangement links TRBV29-1 to TRBJ1-5; the D gene is possibly TRBD1 (5 bases). The CDR3 loop spans 14 amino acids. Trimming removed 7 bases from V and 2 bases from J, with 15 bases in between. Germline V gene data show CDR1 as SQVTM and CDR2 as ANQGSEA.